This TCR beta chain was obtained from a study of cytomegalovirus exposure and HLA in healthy donors. Study results and limitations: Apparent HLA restriction characterized most CMV-associated TCR beta chains in a later analysis. In an earlier analysis, in under 700 donors, most V segments appeared productive either ~87% or ~30% of the time.

Vbeta (60) and Jbeta (13) primers were used in the PCR. TCRdb keeps only in-frame clones here, not all; method: immunoSEQ multiplex PCR. The data show 200,000 to 300,000 clones, with around 83% seen just once and roughly 0.22% held by the top ten. The CDR3 runs 15 residues. Germline V gene sequence: CDR1 SGHTA, CDR2 FQGNSA. V was pared by 5 bases and J by 5 bases, with 11 bases of the junction left unmatched. Concerning this clone itself: Its specificity is unknown.

The sample comprised PBMCs. The receptor was isolated from a girl aged 2 to 10 in good health and CMV-seronegative. The V call is TRBV7-2, the J call TRBJ1-1; TRBD1 matches at 7 bases. CDR3 DNA: TGTGCCAGCAGCCCGTCGACAGGGACGAGAACTGAAGCTTTCTTT. This gives the protein CASSPSTGTRTEAFF. Complete variable domain (other parts from reference TRBV7-2 and TRBJ1-1): GAGVSQSPSNKVTEKGKDVELRCDPISGHTALYWYRQSLGQGLEFLIYFQGNSAPDKSGLPSDRFSAERTGGSVSTLTIQRTQQEDSAVYLCASSPSTGTRTEAFFGQGTRLTVV.